This is a list of T cell receptor beta chains from one sample in a study of T-cell memory formation after mild COVID-19. TCRdb called the 5' RACE reads again in MiXCR, with one record for every CDR3 protein. The repertoire holds roughly 600,000 distinct CDR3 sequences, over 15% seen once, with more than 10% in the top ten. The sequencing input was PBMCs or a T cell subset sorted from them (not recorded which). The receptors stem from an adult woman who had mild COVID-19 (a few samples of this study predate the infection). Cell type and time point are not known. Both conserved end residues are trimmed from each CDR3. Each record gives: D gene, V gene, CDR3 protein. D genes are given only for firm matches.

TRBD2,TRBV6-5,ASSLSGRGYNEQF
TRBD1,TRBV27,ASSLGVPDRVANYGYT
TRBD1,TRBV7-6,ASSGGQSTDTQY
TRBD1,TRBV19,ASTSDRKNTEAF
TRBD2,TRBV7-2,ASSLAWREGSYEQY
NA,TRBV12-3/TRBV12-4,ASSLRFSGNTIY
NA,TRBV21-1,ASSKCQDLNEKLF
TRBD1,TRBV27,ASSRDRGPEAF
TRBD1,TRBV2,ASTESPGQGHEQY
NA,TRBV7-6,ASSFPGYEQY
NA,TRBV4-3,ASSQDRSYEQY
NA,TRBV3-1,ASSQDLNAKAF
NA,TRBV7-9,ASRPAVESQY
TRBD2,TRBV15,ATSRDVTSGRDTQY
TRBD1,TRBV7-3,ASSHEQGAEAF
TRBD2,TRBV11-2,ASSRAGLASRYEQY
TRBD2,TRBV7-9,ASSGLAGFRETQY
NA,TRBV10-3,AISELQRGIVSYEQY
NA,TRBV12-3/TRBV12-4,ASRSTISGANVLT
NA,TRBV6-5,ASSYSIWDLYGYT
NA,TRBV12-3/TRBV12-4,ASSPDVSTDTQY